Listed below are T cell receptor beta chains from one sample, sequenced in a study of blood T cell repertoires in COVID-19. Sequencing was performed with immunoSEQ multiplex PCR; in TCRdb, only in-frame clones are kept and a portion is missing. The data show around 64,000 clones, around 90% seen once. Material: peripheral blood. Receptor source: a woman younger than 30 with acute or convalescent COVID-19. The CDR3 runs from the conserved cysteine through the conserved F or W. D genes are given only for firm matches. Not every row has a clone size; where given, it reads once, few, many or a size class.

CDR3 protein: CASRTGGEANSPLHF
CDR3 DNA: TGTGCCAGCAGGACAGGGGGCGAAGCTAATTCACCCCTCCACTTT
J gene: TRBJ1-6
V gene: TRBV28
clone size: -
D gene: TRBD1

CDR3 protein: CASSPPNRGTGELFF
CDR3 DNA: TGTGCCAGCTCACCACCCAACAGGGGTACCGGGGAGCTGTTTTTT
J gene: TRBJ2-2
V gene: TRBV18
clone size: -
D gene: TRBD1

CDR3 protein: CASSEVQGGGREKLFF
CDR3 DNA: TGTGCCAGCAGTGAAGTTCAGGGAGGGGGTAGAGAAAAACTGTTTTTT
J gene: TRBJ1-4
V gene: TRBV2
clone size: -
D gene: -

CDR3 protein: CASSYSKRGWVNTGELFF
CDR3 DNA: TGTGCCAGCAGTTACTCAAAACGAGGATGGGTAAACACCGGGGAGCTGTTTTTT
J gene: TRBJ2-2
V gene: TRBV6-2/TRBV6-3
clone size: -
D gene: -

CDR3 protein: CASSLEGGRDTEAFF
CDR3 DNA: TGCGCCAGCAGCTTGGAAGGAGGGAGAGACACTGAAGCTTTCTTT
J gene: TRBJ1-1
V gene: TRBV5-1
clone size: -
D gene: -

CDR3 protein: CASSPLPRSLNTEAFF
CDR3 DNA: TGTGCCAGCAGTCCCCTCCCCCGGAGTTTGAACACTGAAGCTTTCTTT
J gene: TRBJ1-1
V gene: TRBV27
clone size: once
D gene: -

CDR3 protein: CASSVRTGDSGTDTQYF
CDR3 DNA: TGTGCCAGCAGCGTTCGAACAGGGGATTCCGGCACAGATACGCAGTATTTT
J gene: TRBJ2-3
V gene: TRBV9
clone size: -
D gene: TRBD1

CDR3 protein: CASSQAGDNQPQHF
CDR3 DNA: TGTGCCAGCAGCCAAGCAGGGGACAATCAGCCCCAGCATTTT
J gene: TRBJ1-5
V gene: TRBV11-2
clone size: -
D gene: -

CDR3 protein: CASRMTGEVQPQHF
CDR3 DNA: TGTGCCAGTAGGATGACAGGGGAAGTCCAGCCCCAGCATTTT
J gene: TRBJ1-5
V gene: TRBV19
clone size: -
D gene: TRBD1

CDR3 protein: CASSPTHPGYSYEQYF
CDR3 DNA: TGTGCCAGCAGTCCCACCCACCCGGGGTACTCCTACGAGCAGTACTTC
J gene: TRBJ2-7
V gene: TRBV28
clone size: -
D gene: -

CDR3 protein: CASSSAGEQYF
CDR3 DNA: TGTGCCAGCAGCTCGGCCGGGGAGCAGTACTTC
J gene: TRBJ2-7
V gene: TRBV5-6
clone size: -
D gene: -

CDR3 protein: CASLGVRKPNNEQFF
CDR3 DNA: TGTGCCAGCTTAGGGGTCAGAAAGCCCAACAATGAGCAGTTCTTC
J gene: TRBJ2-1
V gene: TRBV25-1
clone size: -
D gene: -

CDR3 protein: CASSPTSPNFRDQNSVDYTF
CDR3 DNA: TGTGCCAGCAGCCCGACTAGCCCTAATTTCCGGGACCAGAACAGTGTGGACTACACCTTC
J gene: TRBJ1-2
V gene: TRBV9
clone size: -
D gene: -

CDR3 protein: CASSYSEPAGGNYGYTF
CDR3 DNA: TGTGCCAGCAGTTACTCTGAGCCGGCAGGGGGCAACTATGGCTACACCTTC
J gene: TRBJ1-2
V gene: TRBV6-2/TRBV6-3
clone size: once
D gene: TRBD1

CDR3 protein: CASRPRTGYATNEKLFF
CDR3 DNA: TGTGCCAGCAGACCCAGGACAGGCTACGCAACTAATGAAAAACTGTTTTTT
J gene: TRBJ1-4
V gene: TRBV2
clone size: -
D gene: TRBD1

CDR3 protein: CASSQDPGHLNLNTEAFF
CDR3 DNA: TGTGCCAGCAGCCAAGATCCCGGACACCTTAATTTGAACACTGAAGCTTTCTTT
J gene: TRBJ1-1
V gene: TRBV4-2
clone size: -
D gene: -

CDR3 protein: CASSKRLAGDGTDTQYF
CDR3 DNA: TGTGCCAGCAGTAAACGACTAGCGGGAGATGGCACAGATACGCAGTATTTT
J gene: TRBJ2-3
V gene: TRBV6-2/TRBV6-3
clone size: -
D gene: TRBD2

CDR3 protein: CAWDRGYPNEQFF
CDR3 DNA: TGTGCCTGGGACAGGGGATATCCCAATGAGCAGTTCTTC
J gene: TRBJ2-1
V gene: TRBV5-8
clone size: few
D gene: TRBD1

CDR3 protein: CASSTPTGIEQYF
CDR3 DNA: TGTGCCAGCAGCACCCCGACAGGGATAGAGCAGTACTTC
J gene: TRBJ2-7
V gene: TRBV7-2
clone size: few
D gene: TRBD1

CDR3 protein: CASSSLPGEREGNEQFF
CDR3 DNA: TGTGCCAGTAGTTCCCTCCCGGGAGAGCGGGAGGGCAATGAGCAGTTCTTC
J gene: TRBJ2-1
V gene: TRBV19
clone size: -
D gene: TRBD2

CDR3 protein: CASSHRGGEQYF
CDR3 DNA: TGTGCCAGCAGCCACAGGGGCGGGGAGCAGTACTTC
J gene: TRBJ2-7
V gene: TRBV28
clone size: once
D gene: TRBD1

CDR3 protein: CASSWRGSGNTIYF
CDR3 DNA: TGTGCCAGCAGCTGGAGGGGTTCTGGAAACACCATATATTTT
J gene: TRBJ1-3
V gene: TRBV7-8
clone size: -
D gene: -

CDR3 protein: CASSRTGTSGVQQTQYF
CDR3 DNA: TGTGCCAGCAGCCGTACCGGGACTAGCGGGGTCCAACAGACCCAGTACTTC
J gene: TRBJ2-5
V gene: TRBV7-2
clone size: once
D gene: TRBD2

CDR3 protein: CASSLVGDSSIYGYTF
CDR3 DNA: TGCGCCAGCAGCTTGGTGGGGGACAGCAGCATCTATGGCTACACCTTC
J gene: TRBJ1-2
V gene: TRBV5-1
clone size: -
D gene: TRBD1

CDR3 protein: CASSPSPGLAGLRNGDTQYF
CDR3 DNA: TGTGCCAGCAGTCCGAGCCCGGGACTAGCGGGGCTCCGAAACGGGGATACGCAGTATTTT
J gene: TRBJ2-3
V gene: TRBV27
clone size: -
D gene: TRBD2

CDR3 protein: CASSPGTDSPLHF
CDR3 DNA: TGTGCCAGCAGCCCTGGGACAGACTCACCCCTCCACTTT
J gene: TRBJ1-6
V gene: TRBV7-2
clone size: once
D gene: TRBD1

CDR3 protein: CASSLGQVQFF
CDR3 DNA: TGCGCCAGCAGCTTGGGGCAGGTGCAGTTCTTC
J gene: TRBJ2-1
V gene: TRBV5-1
clone size: -
D gene: -

CDR3 protein: CASSLSDRPANYGYTF
CDR3 DNA: TGTGCCAGCAGTTTATCGGACAGGCCTGCTAACTATGGCTACACCTTC
J gene: TRBJ1-2
V gene: TRBV28
clone size: -
D gene: TRBD1

CDR3 protein: CASSVQLHYGYTF
CDR3 DNA: TGTGCCAGCAGTGTACAGCTTCACTATGGCTACACCTTC
J gene: TRBJ1-2
V gene: TRBV2
clone size: -
D gene: -

CDR3 protein: CASSKGQGNTEAFF
CDR3 DNA: TGTGCCAGCAGTAAGGGACAGGGGAACACTGAAGCTTTCTTT
J gene: TRBJ1-1
V gene: TRBV27
clone size: few
D gene: TRBD1

CDR3 protein: CASSVDGNTGELFF
CDR3 DNA: TGTGCCAGCAGCGTAGACGGGAACACCGGGGAGCTGTTTTTT
J gene: TRBJ2-2
V gene: TRBV9
clone size: -
D gene: -

CDR3 protein: CASSEGTLPPTDTQYF
CDR3 DNA: TGTGCCAGCAGTGAAGGAACCCTACCCCCGACAGATACGCAGTATTTT
J gene: TRBJ2-3
V gene: TRBV2
clone size: -
D gene: -

CDR3 protein: CASNFADSGANVLTF
CDR3 DNA: TGTGCCAGCAATTTTGCGGACTCTGGGGCCAACGTCCTGACTTTC
J gene: TRBJ2-6
V gene: TRBV7-2
clone size: -
D gene: -

CDR3 protein: CASSSFQSNQPQHF
CDR3 DNA: TGTGCCAGCAGTTCTTTCCAGAGCAATCAGCCCCAGCATTTT
J gene: TRBJ1-5
V gene: TRBV6-5
clone size: -
D gene: -

CDR3 protein: CASSPRVLSYEQYF
CDR3 DNA: TGTGCCAGCAGTCCGCGGGTTCTAAGCTACGAGCAGTACTTC
J gene: TRBJ2-7
V gene: TRBV6-2/TRBV6-3
clone size: -
D gene: -

CDR3 protein: CASGLGITGELFF
CDR3 DNA: TGTGCCAGCGGACTAGGTATCACCGGGGAGCTGTTTTTT
J gene: TRBJ2-2
V gene: TRBV6-5
clone size: -
D gene: TRBD2

CDR3 protein: CASRTRQGRGETQYF
CDR3 DNA: TGTGCCAGCAGGACCCGACAGGGTCGAGGGGAGACCCAGTACTTC
J gene: TRBJ2-5
V gene: TRBV28
clone size: -
D gene: TRBD1

CDR3 protein: CAWSVPGWRPSTDTQYF
CDR3 DNA: TGTGCCTGGAGTGTCCCCGGGTGGAGGCCTAGCACAGATACGCAGTATTTT
J gene: TRBJ2-3
V gene: TRBV30
clone size: -
D gene: -

CDR3 protein: CASSPGTANTEAFF
CDR3 DNA: TGTGCCAGCAGTCCGGGGACAGCTAACACTGAAGCTTTCTTT
J gene: TRBJ1-1
V gene: TRBV27
clone size: -
D gene: TRBD1

CDR3 protein: CASSKVPCTGGSVYNEQFF
CDR3 DNA: TGTGCCAGCAGCAAAGTGCCTTGCACGGGAGGTTCGGTTTACAATGAGCAGTTCTTC
J gene: TRBJ2-1
V gene: TRBV21-1
clone size: -
D gene: -

CDR3 protein: CASSSSLGQGGANYGYTF
CDR3 DNA: TGTGCCAGCAGTTCATCATTAGGACAGGGAGGGGCTAACTATGGCTACACCTTC
J gene: TRBJ1-2
V gene: TRBV28
clone size: -
D gene: TRBD1

CDR3 protein: CASSVADWGSPLHF
CDR3 DNA: TGTGCCAGCAGCGTAGCCGACTGGGGCTCACCCCTCCACTTT
J gene: TRBJ1-6
V gene: TRBV9
clone size: -
D gene: -

CDR3 protein: CASSLRTSFTEQFF
CDR3 DNA: TGTGCCAGCAGCTTGAGGACTAGTTTTACTGAGCAGTTCTTC
J gene: TRBJ2-1
V gene: TRBV7-2
clone size: once
D gene: TRBD2

CDR3 protein: CASSLWRGDTEAFF
CDR3 DNA: TGTGCCAGCAGTCTCTGGCGGGGAGATACTGAAGCTTTCTTT
J gene: TRBJ1-1
V gene: TRBV11-2
clone size: once
D gene: -

CDR3 protein: CASSIGQGNSPLHF
CDR3 DNA: TGTGCCAGTAGTATTGGGCAGGGGAATTCACCCCTCCACTTT
J gene: TRBJ1-6
V gene: TRBV19
clone size: -
D gene: -

CDR3 protein: CAISDTEHGRGMSGNTIYF
CDR3 DNA: TGTGCCATCAGTGATACCGAACATGGGCGGGGGATGTCTGGAAACACCATATATTTT
J gene: TRBJ1-3
V gene: TRBV10-3
clone size: once
D gene: -

CDR3 protein: CASSALANNEQFF
CDR3 DNA: TGTGCCAGCAGCGCCCTAGCGAACAATGAGCAGTTCTTC
J gene: TRBJ2-1
V gene: TRBV9
clone size: -
D gene: -

CDR3 protein: CASSRDKFPRISYNEQFF
CDR3 DNA: TGTGCCAGCAGCCGCGATAAATTTCCTCGAATCTCCTACAATGAGCAGTTCTTC
J gene: TRBJ2-1
V gene: TRBV3-1/TRBV3-2
clone size: -
D gene: -

CDR3 protein: CASSESTIGTEAFF
CDR3 DNA: TGCGCCAGCAGTGAGTCGACGATCGGGACTGAAGCTTTCTTT
J gene: TRBJ1-1
V gene: TRBV10-2
clone size: -
D gene: -

CDR3 protein: CASNYWTLAIGNQPQHF
CDR3 DNA: TGTGCCAGCAACTATTGGACACTGGCTATTGGCAATCAGCCCCAGCATTTT
J gene: TRBJ1-5
V gene: TRBV28
clone size: -
D gene: -

CDR3 protein: CASSMGQRTDTQYF
CDR3 DNA: TGCGCCAGCAGCATGGGACAGCGCACAGATACGCAGTATTTT
J gene: TRBJ2-3
V gene: TRBV5-1
clone size: -
D gene: TRBD1

CDR3 protein: CASSRLQEVGGYTF
CDR3 DNA: TGCGCCAGCAGCCGGCTACAGGAAGTGGGAGGCTACACCTTC
J gene: TRBJ1-2
V gene: TRBV4-1
clone size: -
D gene: -

CDR3 protein: CASSLGRGDTIYF
CDR3 DNA: TGTGCCAGCAGCTTAGGCAGGGGCGACACCATATATTTT
J gene: TRBJ1-3
V gene: TRBV7-6
clone size: -
D gene: -

CDR3 protein: CASNRGLFDEQFF
CDR3 DNA: TGTGCCAGCAACAGGGGGCTTTTCGATGAGCAGTTCTTC
J gene: TRBJ2-1
V gene: TRBV9
clone size: -
D gene: TRBD1

CDR3 protein: CASSIRADYNEQFF
CDR3 DNA: TGTGCCAGTAGTATCAGAGCGGACTACAATGAGCAGTTCTTC
J gene: TRBJ2-1
V gene: TRBV19
clone size: -
D gene: -

CDR3 protein: CASSQGLAGASYNEQFF
CDR3 DNA: TGTGCCAGCAGCCAGGGACTAGCGGGGGCCTCCTACAATGAGCAGTTCTTC
J gene: TRBJ2-1
V gene: TRBV11-2
clone size: -
D gene: TRBD2

CDR3 protein: CASSYGTGGDQPQHF
CDR3 DNA: TGTGCCAGCAGTTACGGGACAGGGGGCGATCAACCCCAGCATTTT
J gene: TRBJ1-5
V gene: TRBV6-2/TRBV6-3
clone size: -
D gene: TRBD1

CDR3 protein: CASSVDRDNYGYTF
CDR3 DNA: TGTGCCAGTAGTGTCGACAGGGATAACTATGGCTACACCTTC
J gene: TRBJ1-2
V gene: TRBV19
clone size: -
D gene: TRBD1

CDR3 protein: CASSVAPTSLDNEQFF
CDR3 DNA: TGTGCCAGCAGCGTAGCTCCGACTAGCCTGGACAATGAGCAGTTCTTC
J gene: TRBJ2-1
V gene: TRBV9
clone size: -
D gene: TRBD2

CDR3 protein: CASSQDGGGTNTF
CDR3 DNA: TGTGCCAGCAGCCAAGATGGGGGAGGGACAAATACCTTC
J gene: TRBJ1-2
V gene: TRBV14
clone size: -
D gene: -